A single T cell receptor beta chain is shown here with its context. The antigen is not known. The data belong to a study of cytomegalovirus exposure and HLA in healthy donors. Study-level points and caveats: The later analysis indicated that the majority of CMV-associated TCR beta chains appeared HLA-restricted. From TCR beta sequences, most subjects' HLA-A and HLA-B alleles were reportedly predicted accurately.

Primers included in the PCR were 60 Vbeta and 13 Jbeta primers. Data came from immunoSEQ multiplex PCR; TCRdb stores just in-frame clones and leaves some out. The data include about 25,000 clones; the top ten clones carry approximately 15%. The CDR3 length is 11 residues. Germline assignment: CDR1 GTSNPN and CDR2 SVGIG (reference sequence). The sequence came from a male donor in good health and CMV-seropositive. The chain uses TRBV30 and TRBJ2-5, with D uncertain. TRBJ2-7 matches the DNA end more closely, so the J call is doubtful. The sample comprised PBMCs. CDR3: CAWSDGHEQYF. The CDR3 nucleotides read TGTGCCTGGAGCGATGGGCACGAGCAGTACTTC.